This record looks at one TCR beta chain sequence and its context. This table comes from immunoSEQ multiplex PCR, and its TCRdb copy is limited to in-frame clones, with some not included. The table includes about 68,000 clones, around 97% detected once. There are 12 residues in the CDR3. V was pared by 7 bases and J by 0 bases, with 4 bases between. Germline V gives CDR1 LNHDA, CDR2 SQIVND (reference sequence). The data originate from a study of technical replicates of blood from a few donors. The sample consisted of T cells isolated from PBMCs. This TCR derives from a human donor in good health. V usage is TRBV19 and J usage is TRBJ1-5; D is ambiguous. For the CDR3, the DNA is TGTGCCAGTACCTATAGCAATCAGCCCCAGCATTTT. Its translation is CASTYSNQPQHF.